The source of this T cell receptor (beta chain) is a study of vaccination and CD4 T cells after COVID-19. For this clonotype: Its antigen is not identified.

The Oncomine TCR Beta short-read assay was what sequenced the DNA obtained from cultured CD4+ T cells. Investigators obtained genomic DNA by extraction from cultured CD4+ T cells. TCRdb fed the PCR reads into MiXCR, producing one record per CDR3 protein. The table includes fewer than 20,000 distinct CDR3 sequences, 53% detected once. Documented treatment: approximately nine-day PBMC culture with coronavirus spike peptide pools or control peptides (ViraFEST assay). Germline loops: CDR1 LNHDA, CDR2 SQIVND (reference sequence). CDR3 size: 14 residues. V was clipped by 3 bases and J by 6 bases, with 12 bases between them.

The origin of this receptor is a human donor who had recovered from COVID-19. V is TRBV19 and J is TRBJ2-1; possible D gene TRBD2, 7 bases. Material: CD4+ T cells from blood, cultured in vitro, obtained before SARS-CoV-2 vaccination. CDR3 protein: CASSIGGGSNEQFF. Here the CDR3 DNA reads TGTGCCAGTAGTATTGGGGGCGGGAGCAATGAGCAGTTCTTC.